This TCR beta chain was identified during a study of blood T cells in healthy people across ages. Whole-study results and caveats: Unsorted PBMCs blocked a conclusive comparison of naive and antigen-experienced cells. Both higher diversity and more naive CD4+ cells marked long-lived donors when set against aged donors.

The use of a sample-barcoded 5' primer and a J-beta primer mix characterized a second PCR of roughly 6 to 11 cycles. Carrying 12 random nucleotides, a template-switch adaptor labeled each individual cDNA molecule. TCRdb reanalysed the 5' RACE reads using MiXCR and keeps one entry per CDR3 protein. The sample has about 1.5 million distinct CDR3 sequences; roughly 45% are singletons. On this clonotype: Its target is unknown.

Drawing of peripheral blood yielded 8.5 to 10 milliliters from each donor. The CDR3 runs 19 residues. This chain connects TRBV21-1 to TRBJ2-1; the table's D gene call, TRBD2, was not cross checked with the DNA. TRBV21-1 is a pseudogene segment. The TCR sequence derives from a woman younger than 35 in good health. Material for sequencing was blood. The CDR3 region has the DNA TGTGCCAGCAGCAAAGAAGGGGAGCGGGGGGGCCCTTCCTACAATGAGCAGTTCTTC. Translating it yields CASSKEGERGGPSYNEQFF.